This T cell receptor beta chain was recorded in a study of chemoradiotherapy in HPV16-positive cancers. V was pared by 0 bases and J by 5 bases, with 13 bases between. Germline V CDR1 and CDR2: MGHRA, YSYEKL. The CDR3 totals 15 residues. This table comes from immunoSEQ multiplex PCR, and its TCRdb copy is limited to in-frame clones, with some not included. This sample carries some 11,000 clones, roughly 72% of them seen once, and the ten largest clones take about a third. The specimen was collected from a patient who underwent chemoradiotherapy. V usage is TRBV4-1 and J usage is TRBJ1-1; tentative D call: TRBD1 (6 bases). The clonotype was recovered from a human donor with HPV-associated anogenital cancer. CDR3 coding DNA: TGCGCCAGCAGCCAAGACTACAGGGTAGGAACTGAAGCTTTCTTT. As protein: CASSQDYRVGTEAFF.